This T cell receptor (beta chain) was retrieved from a study of beta chain features in type 1 diabetes. Expressed TCRB transcripts were sequenced because the isolated RNA had all been reverse transcribed beforehand. Assay used: immunoSEQ multiplex PCR; TCRdb lists only in-frame clones, some missing. The profile shows about 350,000 clones, around 19% of them singletons. The CDR3 is 14 amino acids. The V gene lost 7 bases and the J gene lost 4 bases, with 16 bases spanning the gap. From germline, CDR1 is SNHLY and CDR2 FYNNEI. The sequence derives from a woman between 18 and 29 years old in good health. Sequences were obtained from naive CD4+ T cells from blood. The rearrangement uses TRBV2 and TRBJ1-2, with D perhaps TRBD1 (5 bases). CDR3 amino acids: CASTRQGKVYGYTF. In nucleotides, the CDR3 is TGTGCCAGCACCCGCCAGGGAAAAGTCTATGGCTACACCTTC.